This record covers a single TCR beta chain. Its antigen remains undetermined. Base qualities are not recorded, but no much larger clone differs from it by a single base. The data originate from a study of T cell responses to AZD1222 COVID-19 vaccine (TCRdb year 2021). About the investigation overall: AZD1222 recipients given second doses at about 4 weeks or at about 12 weeks were pooled, since spike-specific TCR depth and breadth were not found to differ between the two schedules. A total of 230 to 250 trial participants underwent TCR sequencing, of whom 200 to 220 had received two doses of AZD1222 and about 25 had received two doses of the MenACWY control vaccine. Trial participants were enrolled by age into 18-55, 56-69 and 70-plus year subgroups, with approximately 160, 26 and 62 TCR-sequenced participants respectively. Summary of the overall study and its limitations: Nearly half of unique spike-specific TCRs reportedly recognized epitopes outside regions mutated in the B.1.351 and B.1.1.7 variants. The 56-69-year group was small, and its depth increase did not reach significance, likely because of low power. Spike-specific TCR breadth and depth rose significantly after two AZD1222 doses compared with day 0 and with MenACWY recipients. Only five to seven AZD1222 recipients were SARS-CoV-2 seropositive at baseline, limiting conclusions about previously exposed vaccinees. Participants were mostly white British and included more females than males, and it was suggested by the authors that clonal diversity may have been underestimated. CD4 TCRs associated with the vaccine covered the entire spike protein, and the dominant responses were in regions 160-218 and 743-854. Because no day 14 peak-response samples were available, repertoires were characterized only after the peak T cell response.

The label giving this sample's time point can be read as: baseline before first vaccination. The vaccinee samples were drawn from two UK trials, COV001 and COV002, one of which was a single-blind randomized controlled phase 2/3 trial testing AZD1222 (ChAdOx1 nCoV-19) in healthy adults. For TCRbeta chain sequencing, PBMC samples from trial participants were taken at day 0 and at day 28 after the second dose. The CDR3 regions of human TCRbeta chains were analyzed by immunosequencing. The paper's data handling went like this. Repertoire TCRs were checked for matches against a reference library of SARS-CoV-2-specific TCRs that had been generated using the MIRA antigen-specificity platform. Breadth meant the fraction of unique TCRs that were SARS-CoV-2-associated, whereas depth meant the fraction of total T cells that were SARS-CoV-2-associated. Using the MIRA data, each spike-specific TCR was assigned both to the spike region to which the TCR was reactive and to a CD4 or CD8 class. Log10-transformed breadth and depth values were compared by one-way ANOVA with Sidak's multiple comparisons tests. Not all clones reach the TCRdb copy of this immuneACCESS table, which keeps in-frame sequences only. Checked studies attribute under half of the gap to unresolved V genes and leave the rest unexplained. The DNA gave D and trimming, while V, J and clone size come from that table. The table for this sample lists 100,000 or so clones; roughly 87% of them were counted only once. The leading ten clones occupy about 15% of the sample.

Germline trimming: 4 bases from V, 5 bases from J; junction bases outside gene matches: 6. The CDR3 runs 14 amino acids, cysteine and phenylalanine included. Kept here is only the CDR3 DNA, which spans 42 bases and is read in frame from base 1. Sequences SGHRS (CDR1) and YFSETQ (CDR2) are obtained from the germline V gene. The sequence was obtained from an adult in good health. Source: peripheral blood, taken on day 0 of AZD1222 vaccination. The rearrangement joined TRBV5-1 to TRBJ2-7, and 10 junction bases match TRBD1. CDR3 loop: CASSTGQGVDEQYF. The DNA is TGCGCCAGCAGCACCGGACAGGGGGTGGACGAGCAGTACTTC.